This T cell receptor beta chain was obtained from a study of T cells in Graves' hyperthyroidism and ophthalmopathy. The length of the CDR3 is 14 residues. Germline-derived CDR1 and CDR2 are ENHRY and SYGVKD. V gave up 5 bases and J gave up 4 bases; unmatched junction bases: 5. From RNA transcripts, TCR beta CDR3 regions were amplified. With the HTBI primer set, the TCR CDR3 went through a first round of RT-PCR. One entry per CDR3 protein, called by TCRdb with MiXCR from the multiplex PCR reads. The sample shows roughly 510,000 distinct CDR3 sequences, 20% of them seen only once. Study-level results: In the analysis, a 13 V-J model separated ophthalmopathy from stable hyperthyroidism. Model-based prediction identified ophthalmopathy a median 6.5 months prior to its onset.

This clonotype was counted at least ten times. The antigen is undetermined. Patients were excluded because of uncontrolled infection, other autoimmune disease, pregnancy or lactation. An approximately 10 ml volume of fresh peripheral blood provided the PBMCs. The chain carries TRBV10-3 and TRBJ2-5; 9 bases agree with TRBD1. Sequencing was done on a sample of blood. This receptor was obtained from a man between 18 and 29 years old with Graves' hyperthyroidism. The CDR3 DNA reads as TGTGCCATCAGTCAACAGGGGGCATCAGAGACCCAGTACTTC. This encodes CAISQQGASETQYF.